This TCR beta chain is drawn from a study of T cell responses to AZD1222 COVID-19 vaccine (dated by TCRdb to the early 2020s). Study-level background: AZD1222 recipients given second doses at about 4 weeks or at about 12 weeks were pooled, since spike-specific TCR depth and breadth were not found to differ between the two schedules. TCR sequencing covered over 230 trial participants: 200 to 220 given two doses of AZD1222 and approximately 26 given two doses of MenACWY control vaccine. Enrollment into the trials was organized by age into subgroups of 18-55, 56-69 and 70-plus years, and those subgroups contained roughly 160, 29 and 62 TCR-sequenced participants, respectively. Overall results and qualifications from the work: Reportedly, almost half of the unique spike-specific TCRs recognized epitopes lying outside the regions that are mutated in the B.1.351 and B.1.1.7 variants. After two AZD1222 doses, spike-specific TCR breadth and depth were significantly higher than at day 0 and than in MenACWY recipients. Conclusions about previously exposed vaccinees are limited because only five to seven AZD1222 recipients were SARS-CoV-2 seropositive at baseline. Participants were mostly white British, with more females than males. The authors suggested clonal diversity may have been underestimated. CD4 TCRs associated with the vaccine covered the entire spike protein, and the dominant responses were in regions 160-218 and 743-854. In the small 56-69-year group, the increase in depth fell short of significance, most likely because of low power. Because no day 14 peak-response samples were available, repertoires were characterized only after the peak T cell response.

The label giving this sample's time point can be read as: baseline before first vaccination. Vaccinee samples were obtained from the UK trials COV001 and COV002, which included a single-blind randomized controlled phase 2/3 trial of AZD1222 (ChAdOx1 nCoV-19) in healthy adults. For TCRbeta chain sequencing, PBMC samples from trial participants were taken at day 0 and at day 28 after the second dose. Remarks on this clone: Its antigen target is currently unknown. Base qualities are not at hand, and no much larger clone is one base apart.

The CDR3 regions of human TCRbeta chains were subjected to immunosequencing. Under the source paper's analysis protocol: TCRs in the repertoires were compared against a reference library of SARS-CoV-2-specific TCRs that had been generated with the MIRA antigen-specificity platform. Breadth meant the fraction of unique TCRs that were SARS-CoV-2-associated, whereas depth meant the fraction of total T cells that were SARS-CoV-2-associated. Using the MIRA data, each spike-specific TCR was assigned both to the spike region to which the TCR was reactive and to a CD4 or CD8 class. Log10-transformed breadth and depth values were compared by one-way ANOVA with Sidak's multiple comparisons tests. Entries here come from immuneACCESS through TCRdb and include only in-frame sequences with V and J called. Some clones fail to appear in such tables; in the studies checked, an unresolved V gene covers under half of the shortfall, and the cause of the remainder is unknown. That table furnishes V, J and clone size, whereas the DNA furnished D and trimming. This sample has over 85,000 clones in its table, and 90% of those were observed once. Clones ranked in the top ten supply 8% to 9.5% of the sample.

The CDR3 has 15 amino acids, counting the end cysteine and phenylalanine. This entry keeps only the CDR3 DNA: 45 bases, framed from base 1. V lost 7 bases and J lost 2 bases; the stretch between them is 17 bases long. The germline V gene supplies CDR1 SNHLY and CDR2 FYNNEI. This TCR was sampled from an adult in good health. The sequencing used peripheral blood, collected on day 0 of AZD1222 vaccination. The chain links TRBV2 with TRBJ1-1; possibly the D gene is TRBD1, per 5 matching bases. The CDR3 reads as follows: CASKREGPGNTEAFF. The DNA sequence is TGTGCCAGCAAAAGGGAGGGGCCAGGAAACACTGAAGCTTTCTTT.